This T cell receptor (beta chain) appears in the sequencing data of a study of OX40 agonist ivuxolimab in advanced cancers. Blood draws occurred at baseline, cycle 4 day 1, and cycle 7 day 1. The CDR3 is made up of 12 amino acids. V was shortened by 3 bases and J by 3 bases, with 6 bases between the two germline ends. CDR1 and CDR2 from the germline V gene are SGHTA and FQGNSA. Assay used: immunoSEQ multiplex PCR; TCRdb lists only in-frame clones, some missing. This sample has roughly 70,000 clones; approximately 78% occur once, and the top ten carry around 6.7%. Study-wide results and caveats: Certain nonresponders additionally had low normalized T-cell clonal expansion. Expanded peripheral T-cell antigen specificity went undetermined.

Comments on this clone: Its antigen is as yet unknown.

The chain recombines TRBV7-2 with TRBJ2-7; D gene unclear. Sequenced here: CD4+ or CD8+ T cells sorted from blood, sampled in a trial of the OX40 agonist ivuxolimab. The clonotype was recovered from an adult with an advanced solid tumor such as melanoma, head and neck, liver or kidney cancer. CDR3 protein: CASSFYGYEQYF. DNA of the CDR3: TGTGCCAGCAGCTTCTACGGCTACGAGCAGTACTTC.